The 8 T cell receptor beta chains reported below all come from one sample, sequenced in a study of T cells in narcolepsy. Profiled with immunoSEQ multiplex PCR; TCRdb holds only in-frame clones, not every one. Seen here are 30,000 or so clones, over 75% observed once, and the top ten hold around 0.9%. The material sequenced was CD45RA- memory CD4+ T cells from PBMCs. These receptors were obtained from a human donor with narcolepsy.

The chain combines TRBV5-8 with TRBJ2-5, with 13 bases that match TRBD2. This CDR3 is built from 16 residues. The germline CDR1 and CDR2 sequences are SGHTS and YDEGEE. Trimming at V came to 3 bases and at J to 0 bases, leaving 2 bases not matched to a gene. The CDR3: CASSSGTSGDQETQYF. The CDR3 DNA follows: TGTGCCAGCAGCTCCGGGACTAGCGGGGACCAAGAGACCCAGTACTTC.

The gene calls are TRBV15 and TRBJ1-6; no clear D. The CDR3 consists of 13 residues. Trimming took off 1 base at V and 8 bases at J, with 6 bases between the two ends. CDR1 and CDR2 from the germline V gene are LNHNV and YYDKDF (reference sequence). Here the CDR3 DNA reads TGTGCCACCAGCAGAGGCGGAGATTCACCCCTCCACTTT. Translated, it gives CATSRGGDSPLHF. Variable domain in full (rest from reference TRBV15 and TRBJ1-6): DAMVIQNPRYQVTQFGKPVTLSCSQTLNHNVMYWYQQKSSQAPKLLFHYYDKDFNNEADTPDNFQSRRPNTSFCFLDIRSPGLGDTAMYLCATSRGGDSPLHFGNGTRLTVT.

The chain employs TRBV7-2 and TRBJ2-7, with D unresolved. Germline V gene data show CDR1 as SGHTA and CDR2 as FQGNSA. V dropped 1 base and J dropped 7 bases, with 11 bases sitting between them. This CDR3 contains 13 residues. The CDR3 DNA reads TGTGCCAGCAGCTTAGGGTCCGTCCGGGAGCAGTACTTC. It encodes CASSLGSVREQYF.

The gene calls are TRBV5-1 and TRBJ2-7, with 9 bases matching TRBD1. This CDR3 is 14 amino acids long. Unmatched junction bases numbered 5, after V lost 3 bases and J lost 4 bases. Germline V lookup: CDR1 SGHRS, CDR2 YFSETQ. The CDR3 region is CASSSGQGLYEQYF. The CDR3 region has the DNA TGCGCCAGCAGCTCTGGACAGGGGTTGTACGAGCAGTACTTC.

J is TRBJ2-5 and V is TRBV28; the D gene is possibly TRBD2 (6 bases). Germline V gene lookup returns CDR1 MDHEN and CDR2 SYDVKM. Trimming took off 6 bases at V and 1 base at J, with 9 bases between the two ends. The CDR3 consists of 13 residues. CDR3 sequence: CASRPGVQETQYF. As DNA, the CDR3 is TGTGCCAGCAGGCCGGGGGTCCAAGAGACCCAGTACTTC.

This clone was recorded a few times. The chain joins TRBV4-1 to TRBJ1-3, with D unclear. This CDR3 comprises 15 residues. V lost 0 bases to trimming and J lost 2 bases, with 8 bases between them. Per germline, CDR1 MGHRA and CDR2 YSYEKL. The CDR3 DNA reads as TGCGCCAGCAGCCAAGAAAAAGACACTGGAAACACCATATATTTT. Protein product: CASSQEKDTGNTIYF.

The rearrangement joins TRBV28 to TRBJ1-4, with TRBD1 as a possible D gene (6 bases). The germline V gene encodes CDR1 MDHEN and CDR2 SYDVKM. The CDR3 runs to 13 residues. V was pared by 5 bases and J by 10 bases, with 14 bases between. The CDR3 spells CASSPPDRGKLFF. CDR3 DNA sequence: TGTGCCAGCAGTCCTCCGGACAGAGGAAAACTGTTTTTT. Full variable domain (remainder filled in from reference TRBV28 and TRBJ1-4): DVKVTQSSRYLVKRTGEKVFLECVQDMDHENMFWYRQDPGLGLRLIYFSYDVKMKEKGDIPEGYSVSREKKERFSLILESASTNQTSMYLCASSPPDRGKLFFGSGTQLSVL.

The chain recombines TRBV6-5 with TRBJ2-1, with 9 bases identical to TRBD2. The CDR3 spans 16 residues. Per the germline V gene, CDR1 is MNHEY and CDR2 is SVGAGI. The V and J ends lost 0 bases and 7 bases, in that order; junction bases with no gene match: 7. This chain's CDR3 is CASSYSRASGANEQFF. The CDR3 DNA reads as TGTGCCAGCAGTTACTCGCGGGCTAGCGGGGCGAATGAGCAGTTCTTC.